Sequencing of this T cell receptor (beta chain) was carried out in a study of regulatory T cells in long-lasting Graves disease. The table lists this clonotype with a few counts. Antigen: not known. The V gene's germline CDR1 is DFQATT and CDR2 SNEGSKA (reference sequence). V lost 1 base and J 3 bases, leaving 16 bases between the germline ends. This CDR3 contains 15 residues. General study findings and limits: Preferential use of TRBV28, TRBJ1-2 and TRBJ2-5 was seen in persistent disease. Public clonotype sharing was higher in persistent than newly diagnosed patients.

The sample's time point: newly diagnosed GD, antithyroid drugs for less than 3 months. Preparation of the TCR library used RNA extracted from PBMCs. Tubes containing EDTA received around 9.9 milliliters of drawn peripheral blood. Arm-PCR of CDR3 regions with iRepertoire HTBI primers generated TCR beta libraries. MiXCR, run by TCRdb on the multiplex PCR reads, gives a single entry per CDR3 protein. The repertoire consists of roughly 260,000 distinct CDR3 sequences, with 18% occurring once and the leading ten covering 14%. These sequences were also reported in another study, on T cells in Graves' hyperthyroidism and ophthalmopathy. That report notes: A lack of ophthalmopathy progression within 18 months defined stable Graves' hyperthyroidism.

This sequence originates from a woman between 25 and 40 years old with Graves disease. The starting material was peripheral blood mononuclear cells (PBMCs), obtained at new diagnosis, from a patient treated with antithyroid drugs. The rearrangement joins TRBV20-1 to TRBJ2-7; D may match TRBD1 or TRBD2 (7 bases each). In DNA, the CDR3 is TGCAGTGCTAGAGGGGGGGGGGACAGACTCTACGAGCAGTACTTC. Translated, it gives CSARGGGDRLYEQYF.